Reported below is one T cell receptor beta chain. In its sample, this clonotype was seen many times. Its target antigen remains unknown. Base-call qualities are not available, and no considerably larger clone is one nucleotide away. Ophthalmopathy patients had moderately to severely active disease, Clinical Activity Score of at least 3, NOSPECS grade of at least 4, and duration under 3 months. Any patient with an uncontrolled infection, another autoimmune disease, pregnancy or lactation was excluded. Diagnoses were based on clinical symptoms, serum thyroxine and TRAb, thyroid ultrasound and orbital computed tomography. Ficoll-Paque density gradient centrifugation was used to isolate PBMCs from 8.5 to 10 ml of fresh peripheral blood. Total RNA was extracted with Trizol reagent, and quality was checked on an Agilent 2100 Bioanalyzer. For CDR1 and CDR2, the germline V gene lists SNHLY and FYNNEI. V and J lose 7 bases and 3 bases, and a span of 17 bases separates them. Counted from cysteine to phenylalanine, this CDR3 has 15 amino acids. The sequence is cut down to CDR3 DNA, 45 bases in frame from base 1.

The source of the sample is a study of T cells in Graves' hyperthyroidism and ophthalmopathy (dated by TCRdb to between 2018 and 2020). Broadly, across the study: Peripheral blood samples were taken at the time of initial diagnosis, prior to any treatment. TCR Vbeta CDR3 sequencing of roughly 140 peripheral blood samples (over 40 ophthalmopathy, around 80 hyperthyroidism and some 17 progressor patients) is reported in the paper. After sampling, hyperthyroidism patients received methimazole starting at 30 mg daily, and ophthalmopathy patients received high-dose intravenous methylprednisolone. The 85 to 100 discovery patients were divided at random into training and test sets in a 7:3 ratio. In several Graves' hyperthyroidism patients, the study also compared T-cell repertoires from thyroid tissue with T-cell repertoires from blood. Whether ophthalmopathy could be predicted prospectively was tested in an independent validation cohort made up of 18 to 20 hyperthyroidism patients plus 17 patients who later progressed to ophthalmopathy. TCR V-J signatures able to tell the groups apart were searched for in a discovery cohort of approximately 95 patients, of whom around 42 had Graves' ophthalmopathy and roughly 58 had stable Graves' hyperthyroidism. What the work shows at the level of the full study, not this receptor alone: Blood samples also contained most of the expanded thyroid clonotypes (frequency above 0.001), which suggests that blood repertoires may reflect thyroid immune responses. A 13 V-J signature model separated ophthalmopathy from stable hyperthyroidism, with 87.88% sensitivity and 81.08% specificity in cross-validation and 80%/75% in testing. In validation, the model predicted progression to ophthalmopathy a median of 6.5 months before onset, with about 67% sensitivity and about 72% specificity. Sample size was not statistically predetermined, and investigators were not blinded to group allocation.

TCR beta CDR3 regions were amplified from RNA transcripts. For the first round of RT-PCR on the TCR CDR3, the HTBI primer set was used together with the Qiagen OneStep RT-PCR kit. A second multiplex PCR round built the libraries, followed by size selection and purification. Sequencing of the libraries was done on an Illumina HiSeq2000 using paired-end 100 bp reads. Per the authors' processing: Raw data were processed with SOAPnuke, discarding reads with adapters, uncalled bases, mean Phred below 15, or no exact constant-primer or identifier match. High-quality paired reads were merged with COPE v1.2.5, and unique nucleotide sequences were defined as clonotypes. Clonotypes were aligned to IMGT TRBV, TRBD and TRBJ reference segments using MiTCR v1.1. The analysis was restricted to V-J combinations with a frequency above 0.0001, which together covered roughly 99% of the repertoires. The TCS score was defined as F50 (clonal expansion) divided by E x V (chaos), with BLOSUM62-based TCRdist calculated between CDR3 peptides within each V-J. Welch's t-statistics and random forest reduced roughly 540 V-J features to under 15, which were used in a naive Bayes classifier (R e1071). TCRdb ran its own pipeline on the public reads, namely fastp trimming at Q25 and MiXCR clone calling, and kept in-frame beta chains. Under each unique CDR3 protein, matching rows form one entry showing the most common genes and DNA. The V and J calls and clone size come from TCRdb's table, not from the authors' own analysis. For this sample the table gives 350,000 or so distinct CDR3 sequences, of which approximately 18% were detected only once. The top ten clones comprise 15% to 17% of the sample.

The receptor was isolated from a woman in her thirties or forties with Graves' ophthalmopathy. Sequenced sample: blood. The V gene is TRBV2 and the J gene is TRBJ2-3, and perhaps TRBD2 as D gene, on 6 matching bases. The nucleotide sequence reads TGTGCCAGCAAGACCGGGACTCTGGGGACAGATACGCAGTATTTT. The resulting protein is CASKTGTLGTDTQYF.